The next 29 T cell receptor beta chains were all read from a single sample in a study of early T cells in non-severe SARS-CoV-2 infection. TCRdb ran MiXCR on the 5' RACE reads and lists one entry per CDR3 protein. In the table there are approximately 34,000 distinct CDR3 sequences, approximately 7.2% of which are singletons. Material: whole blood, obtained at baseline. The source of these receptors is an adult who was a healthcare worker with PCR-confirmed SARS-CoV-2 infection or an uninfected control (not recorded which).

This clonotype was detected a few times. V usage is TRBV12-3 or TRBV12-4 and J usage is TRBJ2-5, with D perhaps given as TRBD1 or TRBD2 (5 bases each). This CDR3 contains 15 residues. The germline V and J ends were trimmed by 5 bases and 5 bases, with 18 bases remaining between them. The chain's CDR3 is CASSPSRGRGETQYF. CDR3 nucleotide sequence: TGTGCCAGCAGTCCGTCCCGGGGCCGTGGGGAGACCCAGTACTTC.

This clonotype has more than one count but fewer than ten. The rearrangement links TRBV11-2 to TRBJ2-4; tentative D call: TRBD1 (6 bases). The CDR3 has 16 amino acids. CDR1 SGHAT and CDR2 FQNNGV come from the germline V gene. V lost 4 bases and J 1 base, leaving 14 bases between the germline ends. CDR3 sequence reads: CASSSTGSRAKNIQYF. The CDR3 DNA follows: TGTGCCAGCAGCTCCACAGGGAGTCGGGCCAAAAACATTCAGTACTTC. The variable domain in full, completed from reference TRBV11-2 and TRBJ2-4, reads EAGVAQSPRYKIIEKRQSVAFWCNPISGHATLYWYQQILGQGPKLLIQFQNNGVVDDSQLPKDRFSAERLKGVDSTLKIQPAKLEDSAVYLCASSSTGSRAKNIQYFGAGTRLSVL.

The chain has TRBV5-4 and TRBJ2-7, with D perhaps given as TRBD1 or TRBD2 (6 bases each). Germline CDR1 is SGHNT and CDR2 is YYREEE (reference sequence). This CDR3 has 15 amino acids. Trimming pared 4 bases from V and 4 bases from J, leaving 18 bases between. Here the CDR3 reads CASSSFIGGRYEQYF. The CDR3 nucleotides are TGTGCCAGCAGCAGTTTTATTGGGGGGCGATACGAGCAGTACTTC.

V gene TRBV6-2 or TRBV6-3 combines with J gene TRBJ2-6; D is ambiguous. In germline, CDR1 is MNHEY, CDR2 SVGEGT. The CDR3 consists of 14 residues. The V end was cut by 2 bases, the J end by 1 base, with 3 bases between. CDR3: CASSYESGANVLTF. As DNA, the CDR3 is TGTGCCAGCAGTTACGAGTCTGGGGCCAACGTCCTGACTTTC.

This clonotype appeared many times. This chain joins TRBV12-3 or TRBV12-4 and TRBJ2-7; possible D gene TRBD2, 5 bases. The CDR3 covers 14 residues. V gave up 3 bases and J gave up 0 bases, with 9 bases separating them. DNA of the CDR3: TGTGCCAGCAGTTTTTTAGGGAGCTCCTACGAGCAGTACTTC. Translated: CASSFLGSSYEQYF.

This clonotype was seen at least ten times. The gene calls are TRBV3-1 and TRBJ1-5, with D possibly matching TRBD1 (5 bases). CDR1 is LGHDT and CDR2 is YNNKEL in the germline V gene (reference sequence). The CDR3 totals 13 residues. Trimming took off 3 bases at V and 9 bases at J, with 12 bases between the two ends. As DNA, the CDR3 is TGTGCCAGCAGCCAGGGGCCGGTTCGGCCCCAGCATTTT. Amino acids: CASSQGPVRPQHF.

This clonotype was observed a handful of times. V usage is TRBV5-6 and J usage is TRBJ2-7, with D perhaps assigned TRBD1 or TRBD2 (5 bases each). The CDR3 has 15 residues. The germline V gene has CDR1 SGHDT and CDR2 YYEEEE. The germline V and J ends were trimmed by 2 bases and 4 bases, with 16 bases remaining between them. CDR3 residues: CASSFPLGTRYEQYF. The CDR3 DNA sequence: TGTGCCAGCAGCTTCCCCTTAGGGACGAGATACGAGCAGTACTTC.

CDR3 residues: CASSEAGPRSGYTF. CDR3 sequence (DNA): TGTGCCAGCAGTGAGGCAGGGCCTAGAAGTGGCTACACCTTC. The chain links TRBV2 to TRBJ1-2, with a weak D call TRBD1 (5 bases). The germline V and J ends were trimmed by 3 bases and 7 bases, with 15 bases remaining between them. CDR3 length equals 14 residues. From germline, CDR1 is SNHLY and CDR2 FYNNEI. The complete variable domain, with remaining parts taken from reference TRBV2 and TRBJ1-2, reads EPEVTQTPSHQVTQMGQEVILRCVPISNHLYFYWYRQILGQKVEFLVSFYNNEISEKSEIFDDQFSVERPDGSNFTLKIRSTKLEDSAMYFCASSEAGPRSGYTFGSGTRLTVV.

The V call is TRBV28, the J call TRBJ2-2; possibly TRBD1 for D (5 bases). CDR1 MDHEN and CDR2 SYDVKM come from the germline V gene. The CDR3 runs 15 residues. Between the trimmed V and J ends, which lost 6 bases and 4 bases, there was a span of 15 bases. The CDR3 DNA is TGTGCCAGCAGCCCCAAAGGGGCCAGCACCGGGGAGCTGTTTTTT. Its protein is CASSPKGASTGELFF.

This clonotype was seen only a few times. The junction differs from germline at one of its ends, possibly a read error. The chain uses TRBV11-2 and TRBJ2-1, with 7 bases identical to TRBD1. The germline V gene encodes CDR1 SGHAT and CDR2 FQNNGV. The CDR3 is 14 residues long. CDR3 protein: CASSLTGLYNEQFF. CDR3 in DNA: TGTGCAAGCAGCTTGACAGGGCTATACAATGAGCAGTTCTTC.

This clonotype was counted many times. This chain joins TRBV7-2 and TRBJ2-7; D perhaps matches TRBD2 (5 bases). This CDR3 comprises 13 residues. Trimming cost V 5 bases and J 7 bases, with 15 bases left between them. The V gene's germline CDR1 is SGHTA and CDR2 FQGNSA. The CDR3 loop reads CASSHSLGGEQYF. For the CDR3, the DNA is TGTGCCAGCAGCCACAGCTTAGGAGGTGAGCAGTACTTC.

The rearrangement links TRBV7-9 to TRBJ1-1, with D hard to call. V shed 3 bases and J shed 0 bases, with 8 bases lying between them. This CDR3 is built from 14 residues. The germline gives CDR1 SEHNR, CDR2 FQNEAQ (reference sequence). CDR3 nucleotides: TGTGCCAGCAGCTTCGGGGATATGAACACTGAAGCTTTCTTT. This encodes CASSFGDMNTEAFF.

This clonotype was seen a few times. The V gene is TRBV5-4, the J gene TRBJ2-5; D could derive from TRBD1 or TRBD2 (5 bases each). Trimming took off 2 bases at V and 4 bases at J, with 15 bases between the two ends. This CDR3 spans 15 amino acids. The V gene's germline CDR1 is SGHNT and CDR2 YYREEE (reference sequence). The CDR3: CASSFGTQEVETQYF. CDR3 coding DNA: TGTGCCAGCAGCTTCGGGACCCAGGAGGTAGAGACCCAGTACTTC.

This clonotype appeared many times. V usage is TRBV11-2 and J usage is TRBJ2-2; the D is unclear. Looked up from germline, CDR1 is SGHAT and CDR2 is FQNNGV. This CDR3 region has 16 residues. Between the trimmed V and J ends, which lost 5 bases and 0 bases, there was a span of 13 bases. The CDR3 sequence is CASSKRGSSNTGELFF. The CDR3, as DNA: TGTGCCAGCAGCAAAAGAGGCAGCTCGAACACCGGGGAGCTGTTTTTT.

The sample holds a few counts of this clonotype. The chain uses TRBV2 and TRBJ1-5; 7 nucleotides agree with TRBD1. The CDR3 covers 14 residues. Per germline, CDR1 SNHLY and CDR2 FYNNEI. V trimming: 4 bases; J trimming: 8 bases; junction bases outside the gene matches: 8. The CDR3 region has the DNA TGTGCCAGCAGTGTCTCAGGGGGACACGAGCCCCAGCATTTT. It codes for CASSVSGGHEPQHF.

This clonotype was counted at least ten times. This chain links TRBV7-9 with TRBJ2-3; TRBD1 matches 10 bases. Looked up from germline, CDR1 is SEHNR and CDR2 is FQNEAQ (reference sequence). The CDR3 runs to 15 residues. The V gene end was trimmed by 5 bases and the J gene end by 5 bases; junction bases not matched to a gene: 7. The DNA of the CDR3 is TGTGCCAGCAGCCCCAGACAGGGGGCCGTAGATACGCAGTATTTT. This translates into CASSPRQGAVDTQYF.

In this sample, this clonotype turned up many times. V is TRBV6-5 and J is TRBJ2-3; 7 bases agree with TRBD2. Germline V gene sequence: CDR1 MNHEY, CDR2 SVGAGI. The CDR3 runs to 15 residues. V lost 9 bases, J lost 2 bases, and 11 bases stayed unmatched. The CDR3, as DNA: TGTGCCAGTCAACGAGATGGGGGGGACACAGATACGCAGTATTTT. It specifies CASQRDGGDTDTQYF.

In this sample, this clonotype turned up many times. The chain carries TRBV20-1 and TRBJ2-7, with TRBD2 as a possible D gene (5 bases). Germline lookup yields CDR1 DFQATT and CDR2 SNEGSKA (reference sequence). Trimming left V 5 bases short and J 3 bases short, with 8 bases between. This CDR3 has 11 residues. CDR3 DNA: TGCAGTGCTGACCGGGACTACGAGCAGTACTTC. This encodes CSADRDYEQYF.

CDR3 sequence reads: CASSQDEGGRAYEQYF. The DNA of the CDR3 is TGCGCCAGCAGCCAAGATGAAGGCGGGAGGGCTTACGAGCAGTACTTC. V usage is TRBV4-3 and J usage is TRBJ2-7; TRBD2 matches 9 bases. The trim removed 0 bases at V and 4 bases at J, leaving 7 bases unmatched. The CDR3 loop spans 16 amino acids. Per germline, CDR1 LGHNA and CDR2 YSLEER.

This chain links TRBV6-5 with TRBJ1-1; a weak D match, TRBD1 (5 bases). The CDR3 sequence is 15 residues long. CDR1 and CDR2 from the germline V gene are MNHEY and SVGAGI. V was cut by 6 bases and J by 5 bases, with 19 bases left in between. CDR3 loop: CASRSPTERGTEAFF. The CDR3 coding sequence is TGTGCCAGCAGATCCCCGACAGAACGGGGTACTGAAGCTTTCTTT.

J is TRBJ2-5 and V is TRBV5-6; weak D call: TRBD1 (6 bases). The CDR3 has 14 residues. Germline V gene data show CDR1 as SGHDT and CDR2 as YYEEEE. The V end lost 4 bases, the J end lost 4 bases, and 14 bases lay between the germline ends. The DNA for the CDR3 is TGTGCCAGCAGCCCTAGACAGGCCCTAGAGACCCAGTACTTC. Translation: CASSPRQALETQYF. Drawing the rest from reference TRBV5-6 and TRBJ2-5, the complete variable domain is DAGVTQSPTHLIKTRGQQVTLRCSPKSGHDTVSWYQQALGQGPQFIFQYYEEEERQRGNFPDRFSGHQFPNYSSELNVNALLLGDSALYLCASSPRQALETQYFGPGTRLLVL.

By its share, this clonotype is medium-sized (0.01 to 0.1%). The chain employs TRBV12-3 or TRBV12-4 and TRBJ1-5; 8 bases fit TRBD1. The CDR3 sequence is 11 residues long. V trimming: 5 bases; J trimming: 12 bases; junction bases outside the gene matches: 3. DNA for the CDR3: TGTGCCAGCAGTCACGGACAGGGCCAGCATTTT. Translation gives CASSHGQGQHF.

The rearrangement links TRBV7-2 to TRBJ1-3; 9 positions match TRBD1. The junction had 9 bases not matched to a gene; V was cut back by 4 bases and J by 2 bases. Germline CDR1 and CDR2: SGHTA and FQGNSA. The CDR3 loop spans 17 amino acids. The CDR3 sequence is CASSYSPGTGTGNTIYF. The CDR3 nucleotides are TGTGCCAGCAGCTACAGTCCCGGGACAGGGACTGGAAACACCATATATTTT.

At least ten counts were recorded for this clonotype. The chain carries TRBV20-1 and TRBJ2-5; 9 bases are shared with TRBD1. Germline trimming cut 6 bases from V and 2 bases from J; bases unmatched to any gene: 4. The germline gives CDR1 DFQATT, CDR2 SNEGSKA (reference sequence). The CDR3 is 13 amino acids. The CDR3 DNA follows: TGCAGTGCACAGACAGGGGGGCAAGAGACCCAGTACTTC. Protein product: CSAQTGGQETQYF.

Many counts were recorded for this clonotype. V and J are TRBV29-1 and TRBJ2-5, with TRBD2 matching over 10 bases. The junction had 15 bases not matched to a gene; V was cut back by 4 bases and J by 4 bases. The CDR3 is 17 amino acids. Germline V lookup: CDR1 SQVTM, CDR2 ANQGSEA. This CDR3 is CSVGFRRLAGMRETQYF. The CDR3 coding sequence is TGCAGCGTTGGATTCCGCCGACTAGCGGGTATGAGAGAGACCCAGTACTTC. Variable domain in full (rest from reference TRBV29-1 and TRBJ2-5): SAVISQKPSRDICQRGTSLTIQCQVDSQVTMMFWYRQQPGQSLTLIATANQGSEATYESGFVIDKFPISRPNLTFSTLTVSNMSPEDSSIYLCSVGFRRLAGMRETQYFGPGTRLLVL.

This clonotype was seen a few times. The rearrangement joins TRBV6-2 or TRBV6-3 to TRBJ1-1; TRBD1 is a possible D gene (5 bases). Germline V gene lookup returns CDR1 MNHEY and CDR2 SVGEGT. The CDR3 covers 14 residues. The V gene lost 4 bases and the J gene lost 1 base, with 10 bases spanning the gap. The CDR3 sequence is CASSWGTQNTEAFF. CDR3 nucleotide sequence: TGTGCCAGCAGTTGGGGGACCCAGAACACTGAAGCTTTCTTT.

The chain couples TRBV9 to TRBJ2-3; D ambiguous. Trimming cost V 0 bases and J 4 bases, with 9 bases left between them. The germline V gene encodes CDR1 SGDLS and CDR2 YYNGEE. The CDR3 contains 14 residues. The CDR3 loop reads CASSVAHAADTQYF. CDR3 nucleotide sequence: TGTGCCAGCAGCGTAGCTCACGCGGCAGATACGCAGTATTTT.

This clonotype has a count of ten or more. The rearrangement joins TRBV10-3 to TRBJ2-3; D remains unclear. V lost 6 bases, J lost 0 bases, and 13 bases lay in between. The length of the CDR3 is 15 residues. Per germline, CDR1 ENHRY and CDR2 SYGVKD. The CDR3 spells CAISANSFSTDTQYF. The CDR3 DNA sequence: TGTGCCATCAGCGCCAACAGCTTTAGCACAGATACGCAGTATTTT.

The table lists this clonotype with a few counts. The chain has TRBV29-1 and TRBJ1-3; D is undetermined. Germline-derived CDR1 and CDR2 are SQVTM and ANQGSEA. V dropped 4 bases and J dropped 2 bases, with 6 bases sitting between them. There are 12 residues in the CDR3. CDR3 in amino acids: CSVVLPGNTIYF. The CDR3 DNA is TGCAGCGTTGTCCTCCCTGGAAACACCATATATTTT.